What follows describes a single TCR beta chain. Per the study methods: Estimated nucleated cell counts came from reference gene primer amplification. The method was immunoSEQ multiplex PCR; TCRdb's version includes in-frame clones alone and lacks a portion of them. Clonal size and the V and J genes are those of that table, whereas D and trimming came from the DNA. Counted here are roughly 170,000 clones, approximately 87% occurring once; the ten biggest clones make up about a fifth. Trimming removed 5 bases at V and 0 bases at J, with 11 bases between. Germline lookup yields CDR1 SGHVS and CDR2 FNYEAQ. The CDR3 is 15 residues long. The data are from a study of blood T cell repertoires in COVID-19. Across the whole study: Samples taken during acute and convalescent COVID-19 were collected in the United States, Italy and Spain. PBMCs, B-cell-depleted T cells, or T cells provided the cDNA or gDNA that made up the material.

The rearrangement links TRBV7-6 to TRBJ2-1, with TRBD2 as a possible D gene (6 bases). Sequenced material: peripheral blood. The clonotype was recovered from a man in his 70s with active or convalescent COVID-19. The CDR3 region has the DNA TGTGCCAGCAGCCAAGACGGGAGCTCCTACAATGAGCAGTTCTTC. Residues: CASSQDGSSYNEQFF.